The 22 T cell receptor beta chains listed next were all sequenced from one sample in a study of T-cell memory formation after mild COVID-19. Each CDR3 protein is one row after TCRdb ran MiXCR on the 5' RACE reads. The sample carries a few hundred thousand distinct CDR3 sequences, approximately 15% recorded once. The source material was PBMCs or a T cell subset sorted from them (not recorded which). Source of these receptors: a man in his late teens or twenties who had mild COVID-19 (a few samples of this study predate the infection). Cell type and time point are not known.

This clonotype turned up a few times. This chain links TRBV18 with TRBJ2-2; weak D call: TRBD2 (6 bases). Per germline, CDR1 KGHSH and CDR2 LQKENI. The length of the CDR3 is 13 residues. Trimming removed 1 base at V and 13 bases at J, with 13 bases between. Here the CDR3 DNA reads TGTGCCAGCTCACCACAGCCCGGGAGTGGGCTGTTTTTT. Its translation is CASSPQPGSGLFF.

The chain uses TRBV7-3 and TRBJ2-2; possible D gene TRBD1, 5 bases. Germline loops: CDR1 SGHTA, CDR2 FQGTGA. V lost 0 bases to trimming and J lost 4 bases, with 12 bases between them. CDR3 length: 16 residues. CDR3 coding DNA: TGTGCCAGCAGCTTAACGTTAACAGGTGGCACCGGGGAGCTGTTTTTT. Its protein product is CASSLTLTGGTGELFF.

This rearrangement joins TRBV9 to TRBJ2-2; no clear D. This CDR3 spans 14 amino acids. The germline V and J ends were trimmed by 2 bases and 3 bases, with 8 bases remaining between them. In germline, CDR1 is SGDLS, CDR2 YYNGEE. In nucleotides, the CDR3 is TGTGCCAGCAGCGTCTACAGAGACACCGGGGAGCTGTTTTTT. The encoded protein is CASSVYRDTGELFF.

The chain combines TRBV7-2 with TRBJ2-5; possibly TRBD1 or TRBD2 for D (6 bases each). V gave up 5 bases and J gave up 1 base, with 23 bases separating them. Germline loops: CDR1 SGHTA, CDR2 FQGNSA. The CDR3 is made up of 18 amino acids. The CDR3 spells CASSRGLGGGGAQETQYF. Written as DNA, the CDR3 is TGTGCCAGCAGCCGCGGGTTGGGGGGCGGAGGGGCCCAAGAGACCCAGTACTTC.

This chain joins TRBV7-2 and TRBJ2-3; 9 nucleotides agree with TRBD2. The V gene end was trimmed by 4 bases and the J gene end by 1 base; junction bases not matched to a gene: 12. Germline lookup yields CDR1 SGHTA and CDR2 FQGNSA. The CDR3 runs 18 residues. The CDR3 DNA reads TGTGCCAGCAGCTCGATTTTCTCCCAGCGGGGGGGCACAGATACGCAGTATTTT. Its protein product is CASSSIFSQRGGTDTQYF. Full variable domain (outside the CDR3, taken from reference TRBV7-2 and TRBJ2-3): GAGVSQSPSNKVTEKGKDVELRCDPISGHTALYWYRQSLGQGLEFLIYFQGNSAPDKSGLPSDRFSAERTGGSVSTLTIQRTQQEDSAVYLCASSSIFSQRGGTDTQYFGPGTRLTVL.

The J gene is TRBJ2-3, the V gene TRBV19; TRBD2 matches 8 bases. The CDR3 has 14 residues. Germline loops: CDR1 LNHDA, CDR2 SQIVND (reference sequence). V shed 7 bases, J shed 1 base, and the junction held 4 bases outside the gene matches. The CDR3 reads CASTPLAGTDTQYF. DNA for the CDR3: TGTGCCAGTACCCCACTAGCGGGCACAGATACGCAGTATTTT.

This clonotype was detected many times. CDR3 DNA sequence: TGCGCCAGCAGAACGGGAGGTTCGGGCAACCTTTATGAGCAGTTCTTC. Translating gives CASRTGGSGNLYEQFF. The chain has TRBV5-1 and TRBJ2-1, with 7 nucleotides matching TRBD2. The V gene's germline CDR1 is SGHRS and CDR2 YFSETQ. J lost 8 bases, V lost 5 bases, and 16 bases had no gene match. The CDR3 spans 16 residues.

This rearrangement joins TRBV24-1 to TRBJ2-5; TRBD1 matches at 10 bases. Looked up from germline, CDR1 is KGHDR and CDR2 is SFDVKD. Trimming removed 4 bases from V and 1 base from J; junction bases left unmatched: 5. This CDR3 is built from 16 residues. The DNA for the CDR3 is TGTGCCACCAGTGAGCCCGGGACAGGGGTCCAAGAGACCCAGTACTTC. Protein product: CATSEPGTGVQETQYF.

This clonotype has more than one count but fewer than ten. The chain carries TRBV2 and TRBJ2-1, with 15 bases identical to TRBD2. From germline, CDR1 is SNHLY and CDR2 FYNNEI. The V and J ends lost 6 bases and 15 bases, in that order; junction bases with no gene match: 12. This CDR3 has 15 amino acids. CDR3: CASRPGTSGGSSRFF. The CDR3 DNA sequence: TGTGCCAGCAGACCTGGGACTAGCGGGGGGAGCAGTCGGTTCTTC.

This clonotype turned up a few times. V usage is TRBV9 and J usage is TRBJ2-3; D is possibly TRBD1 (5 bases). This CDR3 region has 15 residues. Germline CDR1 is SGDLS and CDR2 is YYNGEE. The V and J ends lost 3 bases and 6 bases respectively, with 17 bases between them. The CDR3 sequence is CASSALDRSADTQYF. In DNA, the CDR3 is TGTGCCAGCAGCGCCCTCGACAGATCCGCCGATACGCAGTATTTT. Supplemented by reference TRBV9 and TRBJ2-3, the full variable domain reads DSGVTQTPKHLITATGQRVTLRCSPRSGDLSVYWYQQSLDQGLQFLIQYYNGEERAKGNILERFSAQQFPDLHSELNLSSLELGDSALYFCASSALDRSADTQYFGPGTRLTVL.

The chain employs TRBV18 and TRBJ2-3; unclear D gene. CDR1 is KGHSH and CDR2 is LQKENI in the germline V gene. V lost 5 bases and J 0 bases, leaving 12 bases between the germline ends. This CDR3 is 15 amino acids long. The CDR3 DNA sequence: TGTGCCAGCTCATCAAGATTGACTAGCACAGATACGCAGTATTTT. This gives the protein CASSSRLTSTDTQYF.

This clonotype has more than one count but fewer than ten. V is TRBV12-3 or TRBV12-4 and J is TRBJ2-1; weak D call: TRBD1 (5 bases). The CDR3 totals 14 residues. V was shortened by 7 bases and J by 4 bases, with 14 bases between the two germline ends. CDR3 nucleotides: TGTGCCAGCAAGCCCCCAGGGATTTACAATGAGCAGTTCTTC. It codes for CASKPPGIYNEQFF.

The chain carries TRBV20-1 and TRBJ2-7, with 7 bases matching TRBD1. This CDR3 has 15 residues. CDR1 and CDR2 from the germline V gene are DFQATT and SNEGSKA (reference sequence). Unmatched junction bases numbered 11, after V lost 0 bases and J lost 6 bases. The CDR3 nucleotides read TGCAGTGCTAGAGAACGGACAGGCTCGGGAAGCGAGCAGTACTTC. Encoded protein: CSARERTGSGSEQYF.

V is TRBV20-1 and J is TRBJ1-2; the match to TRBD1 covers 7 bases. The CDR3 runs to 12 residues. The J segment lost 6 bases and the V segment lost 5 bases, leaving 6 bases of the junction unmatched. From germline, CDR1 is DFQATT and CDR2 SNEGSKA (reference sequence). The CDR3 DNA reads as TGCAGTGCTGTCAGGGGGAGGGATGGCTACACCTTC. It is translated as CSAVRGRDGYTF.

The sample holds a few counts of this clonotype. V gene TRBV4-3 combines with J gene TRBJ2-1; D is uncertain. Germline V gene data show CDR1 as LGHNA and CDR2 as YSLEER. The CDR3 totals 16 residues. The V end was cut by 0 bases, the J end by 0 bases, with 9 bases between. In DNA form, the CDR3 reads TGCGCCAGCAGCCAAGATCATGTAAGCTCCTACAATGAGCAGTTCTTC. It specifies CASSQDHVSSYNEQFF.

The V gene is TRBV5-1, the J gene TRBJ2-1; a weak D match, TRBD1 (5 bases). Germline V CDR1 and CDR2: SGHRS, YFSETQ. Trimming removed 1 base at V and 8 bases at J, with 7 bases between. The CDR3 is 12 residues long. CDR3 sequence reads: CASSLQGYEQFF. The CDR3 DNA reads TGCGCCAGCAGCTTGCAGGGATATGAGCAGTTCTTC.

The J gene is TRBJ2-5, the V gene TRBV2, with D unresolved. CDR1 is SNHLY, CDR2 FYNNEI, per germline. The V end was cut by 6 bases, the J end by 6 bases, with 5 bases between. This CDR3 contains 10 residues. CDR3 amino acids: CASRLKTQYF. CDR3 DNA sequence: TGTGCCAGCAGGTTGAAGACCCAGTACTTC.

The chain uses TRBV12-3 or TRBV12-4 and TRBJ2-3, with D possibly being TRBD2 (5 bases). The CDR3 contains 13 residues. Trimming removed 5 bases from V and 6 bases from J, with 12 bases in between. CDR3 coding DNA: TGTGCCAGCAGTCTTACTAGAAGGGATACGCAGTATTTT. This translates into CASSLTRRDTQYF.

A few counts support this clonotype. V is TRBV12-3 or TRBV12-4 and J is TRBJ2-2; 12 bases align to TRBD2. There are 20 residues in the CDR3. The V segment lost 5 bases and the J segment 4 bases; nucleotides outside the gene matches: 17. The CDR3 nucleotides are TGTGCCAGCAGTCCCATCTCGGAGACTAGCGGGGGCCTACCCACCGGGGAGCTGTTTTTT. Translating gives CASSPISETSGGLPTGELFF.

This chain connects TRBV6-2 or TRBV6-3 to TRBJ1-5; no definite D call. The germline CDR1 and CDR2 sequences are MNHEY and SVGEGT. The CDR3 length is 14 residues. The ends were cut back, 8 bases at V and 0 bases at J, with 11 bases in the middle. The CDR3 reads CASRAPYSNQPQHF. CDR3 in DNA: TGTGCCAGCCGGGCCCCTTATAGCAATCAGCCCCAGCATTTT.

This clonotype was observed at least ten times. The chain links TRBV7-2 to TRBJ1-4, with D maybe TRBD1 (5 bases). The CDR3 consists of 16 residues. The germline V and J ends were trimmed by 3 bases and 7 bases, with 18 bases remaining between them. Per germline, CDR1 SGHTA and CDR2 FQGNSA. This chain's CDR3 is CASSFSFEQAREKLFF. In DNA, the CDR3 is TGTGCCAGCAGCTTCTCTTTCGAACAGGCGCGTGAAAAACTGTTTTTT.

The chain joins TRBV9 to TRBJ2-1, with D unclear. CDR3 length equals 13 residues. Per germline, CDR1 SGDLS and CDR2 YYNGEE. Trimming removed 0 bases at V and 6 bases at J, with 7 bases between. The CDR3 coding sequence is TGTGCCAGCAGCGTAGAGGCTTTCAATGAGCAGTTCTTC. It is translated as CASSVEAFNEQFF.